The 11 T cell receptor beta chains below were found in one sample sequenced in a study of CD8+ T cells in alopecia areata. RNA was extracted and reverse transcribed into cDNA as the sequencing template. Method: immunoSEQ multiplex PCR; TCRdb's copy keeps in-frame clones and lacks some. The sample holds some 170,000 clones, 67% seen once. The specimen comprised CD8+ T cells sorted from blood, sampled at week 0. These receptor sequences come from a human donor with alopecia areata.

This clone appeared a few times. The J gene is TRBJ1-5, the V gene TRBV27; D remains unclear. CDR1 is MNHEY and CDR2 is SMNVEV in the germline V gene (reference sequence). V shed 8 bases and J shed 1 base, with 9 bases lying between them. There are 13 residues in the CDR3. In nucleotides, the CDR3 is TGTGCCAGCGGGTACAGCAGCAATCAGCCCCAGCATTTT. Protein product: CASGYSSNQPQHF.

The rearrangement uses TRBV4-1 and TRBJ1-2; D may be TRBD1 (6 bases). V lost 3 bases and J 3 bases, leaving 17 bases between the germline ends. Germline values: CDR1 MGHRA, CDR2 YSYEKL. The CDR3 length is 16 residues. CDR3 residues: CASSHDQGGGYYGYTF. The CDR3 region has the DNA TGCGCCAGCAGCCATGATCAAGGGGGAGGGTACTATGGCTACACCTTC.

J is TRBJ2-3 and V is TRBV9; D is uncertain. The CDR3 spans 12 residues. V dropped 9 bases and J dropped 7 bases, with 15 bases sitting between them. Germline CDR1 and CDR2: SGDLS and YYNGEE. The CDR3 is CATERLKNTQYF. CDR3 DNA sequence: TGTGCCACCGAAAGGCTAAAGAATACGCAGTATTTT. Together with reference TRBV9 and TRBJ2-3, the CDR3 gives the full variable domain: DSGVTQTPKHLITATGQRVTLRCSPRSGDLSVYWYQQSLDQGLQFLIQYYNGEERAKGNILERFSAQQFPDLHSELNLSSLELGDSALYFCATERLKNTQYFGPGTRLTVL.

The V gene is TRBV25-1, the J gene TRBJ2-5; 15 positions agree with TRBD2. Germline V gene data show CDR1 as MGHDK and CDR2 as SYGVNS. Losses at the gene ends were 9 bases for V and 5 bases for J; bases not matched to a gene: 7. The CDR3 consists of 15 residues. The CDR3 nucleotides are TGTGCCAGTCAGGGACTAGCGGGGGGACGGGAGACCCAGTACTTC. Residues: CASQGLAGGRETQYF.

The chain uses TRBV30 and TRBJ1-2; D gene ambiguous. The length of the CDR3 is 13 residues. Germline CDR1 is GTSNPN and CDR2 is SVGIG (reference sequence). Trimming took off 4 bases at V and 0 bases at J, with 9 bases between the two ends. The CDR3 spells CAWKRRANYGYTF. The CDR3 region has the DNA TGTGCCTGGAAAAGGCGAGCTAACTATGGCTACACCTTC.

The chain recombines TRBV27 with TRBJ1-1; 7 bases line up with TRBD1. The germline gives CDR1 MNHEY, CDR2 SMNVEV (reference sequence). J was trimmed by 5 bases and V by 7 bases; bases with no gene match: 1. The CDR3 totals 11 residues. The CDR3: CASNRGTEAFF. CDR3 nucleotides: TGTGCCAGCAACAGGGGTACTGAAGCTTTCTTT.

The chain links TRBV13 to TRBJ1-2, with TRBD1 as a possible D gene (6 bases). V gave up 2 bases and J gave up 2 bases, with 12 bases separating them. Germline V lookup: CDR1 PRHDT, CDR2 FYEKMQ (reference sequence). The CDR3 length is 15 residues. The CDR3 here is CASSLWGQGNYGYTF. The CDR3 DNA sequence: TGTGCCAGCAGCTTATGGGGGCAGGGGAACTATGGCTACACCTTC.

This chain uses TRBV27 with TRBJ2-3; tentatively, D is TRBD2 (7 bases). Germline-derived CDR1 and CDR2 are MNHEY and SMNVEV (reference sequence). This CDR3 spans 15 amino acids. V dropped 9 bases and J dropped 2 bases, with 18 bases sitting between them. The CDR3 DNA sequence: TGTGCCAGTAATCCATTCGGGGGGCCCACAGATACGCAGTATTTT. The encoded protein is CASNPFGGPTDTQYF.

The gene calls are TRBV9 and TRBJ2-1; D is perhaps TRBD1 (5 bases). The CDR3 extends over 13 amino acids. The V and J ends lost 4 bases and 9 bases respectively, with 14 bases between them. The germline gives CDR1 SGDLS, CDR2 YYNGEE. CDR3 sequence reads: CASSPMQGGEQFF. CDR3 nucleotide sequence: TGTGCCAGCAGCCCGATGCAGGGTGGTGAGCAGTTCTTC.

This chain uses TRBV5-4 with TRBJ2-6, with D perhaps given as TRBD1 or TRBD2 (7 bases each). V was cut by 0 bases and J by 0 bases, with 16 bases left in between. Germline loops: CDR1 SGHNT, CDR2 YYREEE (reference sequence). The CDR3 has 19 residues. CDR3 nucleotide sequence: TGTGCCAGCAGCTTGGGCTTTGGGGGGGACAGCTCTGGGGCCAACGTCCTGACTTTC. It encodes CASSLGFGGDSSGANVLTF.

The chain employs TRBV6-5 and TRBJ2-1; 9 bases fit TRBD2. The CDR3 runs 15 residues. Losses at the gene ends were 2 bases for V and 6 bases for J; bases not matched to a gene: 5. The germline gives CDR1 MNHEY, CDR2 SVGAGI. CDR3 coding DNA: TGTGCCAGCAGTTACGGCGGGGGGGCAGGCAATGAGCAGTTCTTC. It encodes CASSYGGGAGNEQFF.